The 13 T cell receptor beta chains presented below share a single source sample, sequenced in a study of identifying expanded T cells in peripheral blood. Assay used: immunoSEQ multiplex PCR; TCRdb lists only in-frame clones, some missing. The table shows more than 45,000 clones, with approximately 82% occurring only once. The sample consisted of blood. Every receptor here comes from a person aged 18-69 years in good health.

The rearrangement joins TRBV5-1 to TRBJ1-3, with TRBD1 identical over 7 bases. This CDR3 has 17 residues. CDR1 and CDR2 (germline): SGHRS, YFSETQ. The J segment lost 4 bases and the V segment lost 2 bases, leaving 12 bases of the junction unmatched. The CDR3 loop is CASSFEPTTGRGNTIYF. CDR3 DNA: TGCGCCAGCAGCTTCGAACCCACGACAGGGCGGGGAAACACCATATATTTT.

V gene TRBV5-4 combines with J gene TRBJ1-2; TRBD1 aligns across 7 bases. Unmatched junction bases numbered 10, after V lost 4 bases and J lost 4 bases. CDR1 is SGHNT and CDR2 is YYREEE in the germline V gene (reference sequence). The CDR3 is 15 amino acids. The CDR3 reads CASSRPYGTAYGYTF. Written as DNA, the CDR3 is TGTGCCAGCAGCCGCCCCTATGGGACAGCCTATGGCTACACCTTC.

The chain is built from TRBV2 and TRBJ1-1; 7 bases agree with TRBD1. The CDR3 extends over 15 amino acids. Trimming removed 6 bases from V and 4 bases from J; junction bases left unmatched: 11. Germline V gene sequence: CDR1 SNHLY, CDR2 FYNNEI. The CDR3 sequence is CASRTRQGSITEAFF. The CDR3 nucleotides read TGTGCCAGCAGGACGCGACAGGGCTCAATCACTGAAGCTTTCTTT.

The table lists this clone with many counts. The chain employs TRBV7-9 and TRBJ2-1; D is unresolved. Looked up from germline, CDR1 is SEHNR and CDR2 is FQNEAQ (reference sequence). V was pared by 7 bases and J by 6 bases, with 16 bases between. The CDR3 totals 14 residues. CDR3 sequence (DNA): TGTGCCAGCAACTCGGCGCAGGTGTCCAATGAGCAGTTCTTC. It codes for CASNSAQVSNEQFF.

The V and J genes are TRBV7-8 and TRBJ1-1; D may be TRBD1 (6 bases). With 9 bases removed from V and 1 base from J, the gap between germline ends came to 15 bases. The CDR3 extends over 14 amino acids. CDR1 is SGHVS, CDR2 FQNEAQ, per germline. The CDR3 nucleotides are TGTGCCAGTTGCTATCAACAGGGGAACACTGAAGCTTTCTTT. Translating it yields CASCYQQGNTEAFF.

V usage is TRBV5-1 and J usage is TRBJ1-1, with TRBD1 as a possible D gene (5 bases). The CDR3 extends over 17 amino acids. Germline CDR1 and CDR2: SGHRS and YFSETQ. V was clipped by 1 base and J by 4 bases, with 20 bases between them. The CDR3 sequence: CASSLSAGSGLGTEAFF. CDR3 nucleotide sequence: TGCGCCAGCAGCTTGTCGGCAGGGTCGGGCTTGGGCACTGAAGCTTTCTTT.

CDR3 protein: CASSLRVGGDTEAFF. CDR3 sequence (DNA): TGCGCCAGCAGCTTGAGGGTTGGGGGAGACACTGAAGCTTTCTTT. The chain links TRBV5-1 to TRBJ1-1, with D perhaps TRBD1 (5 bases). The CDR3 contains 15 residues. The V gene lost 1 base and the J gene lost 3 bases, with 13 bases spanning the gap. The germline CDR1 and CDR2 sequences are SGHRS and YFSETQ.

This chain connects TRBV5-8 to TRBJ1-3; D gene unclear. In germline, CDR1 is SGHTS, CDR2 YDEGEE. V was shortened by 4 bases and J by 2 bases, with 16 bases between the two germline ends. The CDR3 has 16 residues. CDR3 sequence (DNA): TGTGCCAGCAGCACCCTTGTCCGGACGACTGGAAACACCATATATTTT. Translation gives CASSTLVRTTGNTIYF.

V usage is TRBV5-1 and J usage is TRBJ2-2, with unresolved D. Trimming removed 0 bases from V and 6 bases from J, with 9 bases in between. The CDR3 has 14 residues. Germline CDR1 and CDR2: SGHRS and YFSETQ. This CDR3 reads CASSLGAVSGELFF. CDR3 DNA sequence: TGCGCCAGCAGCTTGGGGGCGGTTTCCGGGGAGCTGTTTTTT.

The CDR3 region has the DNA TGTGCCAGCAGTGAAATAGGACAGACTGACTACGAGCAGTACGTC. Its protein product is CASSEIGQTDYEQYV. The chain links TRBV6-1 to TRBJ2-7; D might be TRBD1 (6 bases). The CDR3 runs 15 residues. V was pared by 2 bases and J by 3 bases, with 14 bases between. Germline values: CDR1 MNHNS, CDR2 SASEGT.

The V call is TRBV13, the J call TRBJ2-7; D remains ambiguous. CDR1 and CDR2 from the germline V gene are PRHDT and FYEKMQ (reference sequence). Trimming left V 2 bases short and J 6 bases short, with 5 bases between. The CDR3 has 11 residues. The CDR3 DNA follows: TGTGCCAGCAGCTTAACCCGCGAGCAGTACTTC. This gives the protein CASSLTREQYF.

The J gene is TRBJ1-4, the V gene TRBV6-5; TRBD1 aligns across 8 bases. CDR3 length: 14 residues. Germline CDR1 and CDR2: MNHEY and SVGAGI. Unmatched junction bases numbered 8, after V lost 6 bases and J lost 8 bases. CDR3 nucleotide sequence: TGTGCCAGCAGCCAATACAGGGGGTACGAAAAACTGTTTTTT. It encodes CASSQYRGYEKLFF.

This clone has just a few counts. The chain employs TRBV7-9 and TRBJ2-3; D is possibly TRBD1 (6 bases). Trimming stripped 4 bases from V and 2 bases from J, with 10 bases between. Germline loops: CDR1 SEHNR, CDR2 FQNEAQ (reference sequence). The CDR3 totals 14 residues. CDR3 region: CASSSGQYTDTQYF. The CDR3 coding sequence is TGTGCCAGCAGCTCCGGACAGTACACAGATACGCAGTATTTT.